The source of this TCR beta chain is a study of CD8 T cells in ankylosing spondylitis. Per the germline V gene, CDR1 is SGHAT and CDR2 is FQDESV (reference sequence). The CDR3 runs 18 residues. The V segment lost 0 bases and the J segment 0 bases; nucleotides outside the gene matches: 9. TCRdb re-analysed the 5' RACE reads in MiXCR, keeping a single row per CDR3 protein. Of 220,000 or so distinct CDR3 sequences listed, over 9.5% are singletons. This clonotype was counted between two and nine times. V and J are TRBV11-1 and TRBJ1-2; 8 bases are a match to TRBD1. This TCR was recovered from a male donor with ankylosing spondylitis or in good health (not recorded which). The sample taken for sequencing was blood, either unsorted or a sorted T cell fraction (not recorded which). This CDR3 is CASSLASPDRAPNYGYTF. CDR3 nucleotides: TGTGCCAGCAGCTTAGCGTCCCCGGACAGGGCGCCTAACTATGGCTACACCTTC.